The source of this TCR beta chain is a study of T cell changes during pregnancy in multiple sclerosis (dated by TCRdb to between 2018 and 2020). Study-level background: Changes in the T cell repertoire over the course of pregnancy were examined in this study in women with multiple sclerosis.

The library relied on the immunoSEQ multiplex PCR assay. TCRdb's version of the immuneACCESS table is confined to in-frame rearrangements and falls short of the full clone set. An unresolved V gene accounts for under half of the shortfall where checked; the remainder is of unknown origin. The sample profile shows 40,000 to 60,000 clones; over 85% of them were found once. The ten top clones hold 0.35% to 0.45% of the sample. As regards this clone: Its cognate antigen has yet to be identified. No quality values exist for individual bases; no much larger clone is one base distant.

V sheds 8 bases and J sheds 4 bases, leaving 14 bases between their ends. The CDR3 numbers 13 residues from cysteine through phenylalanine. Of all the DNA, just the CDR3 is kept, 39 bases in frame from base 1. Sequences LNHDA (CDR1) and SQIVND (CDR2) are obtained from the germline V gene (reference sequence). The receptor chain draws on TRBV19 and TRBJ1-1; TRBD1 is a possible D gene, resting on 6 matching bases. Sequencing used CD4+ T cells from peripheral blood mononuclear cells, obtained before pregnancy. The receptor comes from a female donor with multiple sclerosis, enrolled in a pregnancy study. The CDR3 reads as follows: CASRPGGATEAFF. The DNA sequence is TGTGCCAGTCGACCCGGGGGGGCCACTGAAGCTTTCTTT.